Below are 7 T cell receptor beta chains sequenced from a single sample in a study of blood T cells in healthy people across ages. Primers used in a second PCR of roughly 6 to 11 cycles were a sample-barcoded 5' primer and a J-beta primer mix. One entry per CDR3 protein, called by TCRdb with MiXCR from the 5' RACE reads. The data contain hundreds of thousands of distinct CDR3 sequences, 55% to 65% of them singletons. Sequencing used blood. The source of these receptors is a man aged 30 to 45 in good health.

The chain employs TRBV20-1 and TRBJ1-5; D not resolved. Germline V gene sequence: CDR1 DFQATT, CDR2 SNEGSKA (reference sequence). The CDR3 extends over 14 amino acids. V dropped 6 bases and J dropped 0 bases, with 12 bases sitting between them. CDR3 loop: CSAFRGYSNQPQHF. For the CDR3, the DNA is TGCAGTGCCTTTAGAGGTTATAGCAATCAGCCCCAGCATTTT.

This chain joins TRBV12-3 or TRBV12-4 and TRBJ1-1; perhaps TRBD1 as D (5 bases). CDR3 length equals 13 residues. Trimming shortened V by 3 bases and J by 7 bases, and 12 bases separated the two germline ends. The CDR3 spells CASSFVSDSEAFF. In DNA, the CDR3 is TGTGCCAGCAGTTTCGTGTCCGACAGTGAAGCTTTCTTT.

This clonotype was seen only a few times. The rearrangement joins TRBV6-6 to TRBJ1-2, with 9 bases identical to TRBD1. Germline-derived CDR1 and CDR2 are MNHNY and SVGAGI (reference sequence). J was trimmed by 4 bases and V by 5 bases; bases with no gene match: 11. This CDR3 is 16 amino acids long. The CDR3 region is CASSLGTGRDGYGYTF. The DNA for the CDR3 is TGTGCCAGCAGTCTAGGGACAGGGAGGGACGGCTATGGCTACACCTTC.

The chain uses TRBV27 and TRBJ2-5; D uncertain. Per germline, CDR1 MNHEY and CDR2 SMNVEV (reference sequence). Trimming pared 2 bases from V and 5 bases from J, leaving 18 bases between. The CDR3 length is 16 residues. Here the CDR3 DNA reads TGTGCCAGCAGTTTACTAGGCAGTGGTTACGTGGAGACCCAGTACTTC. Protein sequence: CASSLLGSGYVETQYF.

A single count supports this clonotype. V is TRBV25-1 and J is TRBJ2-5; D not certain. The CDR3 runs 14 residues. CDR1 and CDR2 from the germline V gene are MGHDK and SYGVNS. V gave up 1 base and J gave up 4 bases, with 10 bases separating them. The CDR3 region has the DNA TGTGCCAGCAGTGAATCTGGGGTTTCAGAGACCCAGTACTTC. Translating gives CASSESGVSETQYF.

This clonotype was counted only a few times. The V and J genes are TRBV20-1 and TRBJ2-1; 8 bases align to TRBD2. The CDR3 has 20 residues. Germline V gene lookup returns CDR1 DFQATT and CDR2 SNEGSKA (reference sequence). With V trimmed by 0 bases and J by 0 bases, 16 bases remained unmatched. CDR3 loop: CSARDIKDGAGVHSYNEQFF. The CDR3 DNA reads TGCAGTGCTAGAGATATCAAGGACGGAGCGGGGGTCCACTCCTACAATGAGCAGTTCTTC.

V usage is TRBV15 and J usage is TRBJ2-2; D call uncertain. Germline V CDR1 and CDR2: LNHNV, YYDKDF (reference sequence). The CDR3 is 16 residues long. Trimming pared 2 bases from V and 1 base from J, leaving 11 bases between. The CDR3 bases are TGTGCCACCAGCAGACAGCCCTCAGTGAACACCGGGGAGCTGTTTTTT. Translated, it gives CATSRQPSVNTGELFF.